Described below is a single T cell receptor (beta chain) sequence and its context. This clone appeared a single time. The antigen it recognizes is unknown. One base away there is no much larger clone; base qualities are not given. Libraries were made using the immunoSEQ multiplex PCR assay. The paper's data handling went like this. A statistical classification framework was developed to diagnose cytomegalovirus status using the catalog of TCR beta chain sequences. As stored in TCRdb, this immuneACCESS dataset retains in-frame rearrangements with V and J assigned. A fraction of the clones does not appear; measured against another copy, unresolved V genes explain less than half of the discrepancy, and the remainder lacks a known reason. Clone size and V and J calls were adopted from that table, with D and trimming inferred from the DNA. Within this sample are 110,000 or so clones, with approximately 91% of them counted one time only. About 4% of the sample is held by the ten biggest clonotypes.

The sample comes from a study of cytomegalovirus exposure and HLA in healthy donors (dated by TCRdb to 2017 to 2019). About the study as a whole: According to a later analysis, one platform produced both the roughly 120 validation repertoires and the 666 repertoires of the first cohort. The aim of the study was to test whether cataloging public T cell receptors could identify signatures of past pathogen exposure. A separate validation cohort of some 130 different subjects was used in addition to the approximately 700-subject first cohort. The study combined high-throughput TCR immunosequencing, statistical association of individual TCRs with disease status, and machine learning to predict cytomegalovirus infection status. On the study overall, not on this receptor specifically: A later analysis had no HLA typing for the validation cohort, so co-occurrence there was scored across all 130 or so repertoires. The authors suggested that the approach could potentially be generalized to other disease states and immunological phenotypes. Subsequent analysis determined that TCRs grouped into clusters in the first cohort also showed a tendency toward co-occurrence across the 120 validation repertoires, and roughly 95% of cluster scores exceeded 0. A few of the identified cytomegalovirus-associated TCR beta chains were confirmed in vitro to be specific for cytomegalovirus antigens. In the study, approximately 160 TCR beta chains were listed as associated with cytomegalovirus. The classifier was reported to diagnose cytomegalovirus status with high specificity and sensitivity in both the original and validation cohorts. Most TCR sequences were seen in very few donors, while some public TCRs were found in many individuals.

From the cysteine through the phenylalanine, the CDR3 covers 15 amino acids. The DNA shown is the 45-base CDR3, in frame from base 1. Trimming accounts for 7 bases at V and 8 bases at J, while the number of junction bases matched to no gene is 15. Looking up the germline V gene yields CDR1 SGHVS and CDR2 FNYEAQ. Separate from the roughly 700-subject first cohort, the validation cohort of 120 subjects was the group to which the donors belonged. The clonotype originates from a man younger than 35 in good health and CMV-seropositive. Input material: PBMCs. Recombination linked TRBV7-6 to TRBJ1-1; 8 nucleotides in the junction match TRBD1. The CDR3 here reads CASNQPGQGLGEAFF. The DNA sequence is TGTGCCAGCAACCAACCTGGACAGGGTTTAGGGGAAGCTTTCTTT. The entire variable domain, with the stretches around the CDR3 drawn from the reference TRBV7-6 and TRBJ1-1 proteins, is GAGVSQSPRYKVTKRGQDVALRCDPISGHVSLYWYRQALGQGPEFLTYFNYEAQQDKSGLPNDRFSAERPEGSISTLTIQRTEQRDSAMYRCASNQPGQGLGEAFFGQGTRLTVV.